This TCR beta chain is drawn from a study of siplizumab effects on memory and regulatory T cells (dated by TCRdb to the late 2010s). As for the study more broadly: The study examined how the anti-CD2 antibody siplizumab affects alloreactive T-cell subsets in allogeneic mixed lymphocyte reactions built from human PBMCs.

Sorted unstimulated T cells and proliferating T cells recovered from mixed lymphocyte reactions underwent TCRbeta CDR3 sequencing. Fresh whole blood from ten HLA-typed healthy donors served as the source for isolating PBMCs. Measured from the cysteine to the phenylalanine, the CDR3 is 19 residues long. Of all the DNA, just the CDR3 is kept, 57 bases in frame from base 1. Trimming leaves V shorter by 4 bases and J shorter by 8 bases, with the junction holding 22 bases beyond the gene matches. CDR1 MNHEY and CDR2 SMNVEV were looked up in the germline V gene (reference sequence). The library was produced with the immunoSEQ multiplex PCR assay. Around 10^5 TCR templates per sample were assayed by the deep sequencing platform. Genomic DNA extracted from sorted T cells was used for TCRbeta CDR3 sequencing. As for the original processing: The R programming language was used for clonal analysis of TCRbeta CDR3 data. Alloreactive CD4+ and CD8+ clones were identified by comparing unstimulated samples to CFSE-low samples taken after the reaction. Alloreactive CD4+ clones were assigned to regulatory or non-regulatory origin by matching sequences to sorted unstimulated Treg and non-Treg repertoires. This immuneACCESS table, as held by TCRdb, lists in-frame sequences with V and J called but not all clones. Of the missing ones, under half trace to an unresolved V gene in checked studies; the others have no known cause. V and J calls and clone size are given by that table; D and trimming were obtained from the DNA. The sample includes approximately 84,000 clones, with 95% observed a single time. The ten largest account for less than 20% of the sample.

In the case of this clone: Its antigen specificity is not known. Per-base qualities were not stored, and no clone one base away is much larger.

Beyond this particular receptor, the publication reports: Siplizumab significantly lowered the cumulative frequency of alloreactive sequences that could be traced to unstimulated CD4+ memory T cells. Roughly 75-95% of proliferating CD4+ or CD8+ clones could not be assigned a naive or memory phenotype. Greater diversity appeared to be present in unstimulated naive T cells than in memory T cells, and a substantial contribution to the alloresponse seemed to be made by naive cells. The suppressive function of proliferating Tregs from siplizumab cultures was not functionally confirmed. Among mappable alloreactive CD4+ clones, the Treg-derived fraction averaged nearly 70% with siplizumab versus approximately 27% in control reactions. Sequences below about 10^-5 frequency were poorly captured, so only a minor fraction of alloreactive clones could be mapped to unstimulated subsets.

The specimen was CD8+ T cells sorted from blood. The receptor comes from a human donor in good health. The chain joins TRBV27 to TRBJ2-1, and 8 junctional nucleotides match TRBD2. The CDR3 in this case is CASSSIPLSQRERGDEQFF. The bases are TGTGCCAGCAGTTCAATTCCCCTTTCTCAGCGGGAGAGGGGAGATGAGCAGTTCTTC.